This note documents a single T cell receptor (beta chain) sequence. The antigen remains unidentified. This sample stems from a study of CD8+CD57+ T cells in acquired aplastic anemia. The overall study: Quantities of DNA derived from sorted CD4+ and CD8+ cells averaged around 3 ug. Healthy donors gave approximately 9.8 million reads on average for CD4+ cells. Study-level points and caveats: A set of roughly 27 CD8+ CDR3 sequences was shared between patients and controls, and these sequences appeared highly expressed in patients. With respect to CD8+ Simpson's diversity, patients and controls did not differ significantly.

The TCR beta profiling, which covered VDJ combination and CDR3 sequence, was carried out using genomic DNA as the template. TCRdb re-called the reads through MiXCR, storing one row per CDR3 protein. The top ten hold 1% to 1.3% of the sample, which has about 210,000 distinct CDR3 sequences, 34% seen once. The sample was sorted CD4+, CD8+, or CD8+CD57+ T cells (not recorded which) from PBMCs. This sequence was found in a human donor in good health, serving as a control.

CDR3 sequence: CASSSGTSGELFF. In DNA form, the CDR3 reads TGTGCCAGCAGCTCCGGGACTAGCGGGGAGCTGTTTTTT. This chain links TRBV7-3 with TRBJ2-2; 8 nucleotides align to TRBD2. V lost 4 bases, J lost 7 bases, and 2 bases stayed unmatched. From germline, CDR1 is SGHTA and CDR2 FQGTGA. This CDR3 is 13 amino acids long.